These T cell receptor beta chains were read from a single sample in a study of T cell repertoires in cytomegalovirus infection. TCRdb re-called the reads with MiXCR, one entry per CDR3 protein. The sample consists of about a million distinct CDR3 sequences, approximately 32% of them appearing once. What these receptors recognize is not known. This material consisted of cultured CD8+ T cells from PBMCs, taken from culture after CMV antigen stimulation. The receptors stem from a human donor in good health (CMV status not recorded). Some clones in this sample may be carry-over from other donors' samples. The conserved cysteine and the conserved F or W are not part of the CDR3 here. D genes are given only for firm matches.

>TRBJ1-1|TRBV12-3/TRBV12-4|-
ASSWGTGSTEAF
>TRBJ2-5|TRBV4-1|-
ASSQDSVGKTQY
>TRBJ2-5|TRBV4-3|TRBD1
ASSPRNRGETQY
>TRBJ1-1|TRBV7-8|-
ASSLDSYPGAF
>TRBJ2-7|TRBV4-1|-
ASSQEGLDEQY
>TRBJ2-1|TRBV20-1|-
SARDRTAWNEQF
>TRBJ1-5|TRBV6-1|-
ASSPEQGVFGNQPQH
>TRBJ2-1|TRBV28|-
ASSSSHRTYNEQF
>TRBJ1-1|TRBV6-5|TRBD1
ASSYGSRGFKTEAF
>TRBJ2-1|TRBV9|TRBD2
ASSVSGGYYNEQF
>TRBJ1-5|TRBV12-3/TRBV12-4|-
ASSPTAKGHNQPQH
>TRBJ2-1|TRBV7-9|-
ASSTKGSSYNEQF
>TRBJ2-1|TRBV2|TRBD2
ASRWTGGSSYNEQF
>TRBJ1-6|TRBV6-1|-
ASSEVSALH
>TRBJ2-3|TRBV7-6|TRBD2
ASSIFGTSGGGTDTQY
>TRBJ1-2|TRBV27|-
ASSYGGTHGYT
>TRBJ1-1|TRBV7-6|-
ASSPLLPGEGGDTEAF
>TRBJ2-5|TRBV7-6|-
ASSLVGETQY
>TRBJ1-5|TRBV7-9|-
ASSSARGVVNQPQH
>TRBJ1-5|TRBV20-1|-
SASPPDSNQPQH
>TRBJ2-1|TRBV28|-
ASTRTGRTYNEQF
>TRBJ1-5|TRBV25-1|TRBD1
ASTTPGQGRVDSNQPQH
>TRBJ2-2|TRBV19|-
ASSIGGGDTGELF
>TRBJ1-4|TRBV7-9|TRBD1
ASSVDRVEEKLF
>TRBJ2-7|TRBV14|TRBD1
ASSQERGHGLYEQY
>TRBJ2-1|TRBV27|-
ASNARINNEQF
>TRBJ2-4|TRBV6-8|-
ASRRSAKNIQY
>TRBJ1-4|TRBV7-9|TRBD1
ASSRTGAYNEKLF
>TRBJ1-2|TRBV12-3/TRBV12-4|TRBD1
ASSPAGQPAYGYT
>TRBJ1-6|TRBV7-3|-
ASSLERNSPLH
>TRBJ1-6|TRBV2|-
ASIGTAGVSNSPLH
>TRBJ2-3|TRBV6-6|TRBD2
ASSYHLTSGVTDTQY
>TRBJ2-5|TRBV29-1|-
SVWGSGAGWETQY
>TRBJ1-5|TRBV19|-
ASSISQSVSQPQH
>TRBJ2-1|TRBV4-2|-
ASSQGLNNEQF
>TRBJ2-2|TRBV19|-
ASKSANTGELF
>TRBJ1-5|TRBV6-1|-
ASLSGRTQPQH
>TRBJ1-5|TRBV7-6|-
ASSSMSDRNQPQH
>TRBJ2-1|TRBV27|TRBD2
ASSTEGLAYNEQF
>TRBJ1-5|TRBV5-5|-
ASSYRTTSNQPQH
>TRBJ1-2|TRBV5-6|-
ASSPTTDYYGYT
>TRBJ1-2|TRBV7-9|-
ASSYTSGGSYGYT
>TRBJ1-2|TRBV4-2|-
ASSQAPHGYT